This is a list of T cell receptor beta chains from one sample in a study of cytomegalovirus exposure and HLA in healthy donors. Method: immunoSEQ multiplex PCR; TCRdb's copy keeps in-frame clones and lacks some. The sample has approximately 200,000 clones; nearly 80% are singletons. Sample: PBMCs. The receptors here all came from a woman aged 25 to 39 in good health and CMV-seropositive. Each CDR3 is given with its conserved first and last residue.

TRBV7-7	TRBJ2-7	CASGVLRGSYEQYF
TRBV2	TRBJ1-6	CASRPKGGSPLHF
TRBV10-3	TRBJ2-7	CAISVKREGRSYEQYF
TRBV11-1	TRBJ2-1	CASSLAGDNEQFF
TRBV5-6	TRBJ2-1	CASSLGDRAFF
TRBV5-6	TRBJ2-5	CASSLGRYQETQYF
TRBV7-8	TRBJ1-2	CASSLAHRAAGYGYTF
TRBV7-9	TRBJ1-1	CASSLNRDTEAFF
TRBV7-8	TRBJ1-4	CASSQPGATNEKLFF
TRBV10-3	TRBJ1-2	CAIRGQGPLQGYTF
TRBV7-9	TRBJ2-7	CASSPDPSGGPRYF
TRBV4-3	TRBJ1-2	CASSQTGYNGYTF
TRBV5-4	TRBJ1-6	CASSEDLGSPLHF
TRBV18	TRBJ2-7	CASSPSESYEQYF
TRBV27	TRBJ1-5	CASSLSQGNQPQHF
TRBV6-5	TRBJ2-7	CASRDRRLAGFEQYF
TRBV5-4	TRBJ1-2	CASSSAGGREGYTF
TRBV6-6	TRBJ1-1	CASSYGGVGTEAFF
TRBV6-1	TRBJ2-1	CASRRGELYNEQFF
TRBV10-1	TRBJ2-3	CASSEGTGRTDTQYF
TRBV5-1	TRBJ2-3	CASSPAGGSADTQYF
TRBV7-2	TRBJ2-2	CASSPDTYTGELFF
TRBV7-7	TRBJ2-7	CASSVDRDYEQYF
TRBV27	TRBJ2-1	CASNGEQFF
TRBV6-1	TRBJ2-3	CASSELRGSTDTQYF
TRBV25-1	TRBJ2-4	CASSEEAAFGSKNIQYF
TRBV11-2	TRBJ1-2	CASSFPTGVDYGYTF
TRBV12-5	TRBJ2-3	CASGLLGGNRGSTDTQYF
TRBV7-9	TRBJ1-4	CASSLIHHATNEKLFF
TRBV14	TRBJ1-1	CASSQGPNTEAFF
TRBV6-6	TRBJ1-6	CASNQGGAPLHF
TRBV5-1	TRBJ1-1	CASYPEGSGGNTEAFF
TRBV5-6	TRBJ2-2	CASSRQGAGELFF
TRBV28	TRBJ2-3	CASSPTDTQYF
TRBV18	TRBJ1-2	CASSPPESPNYGYTF
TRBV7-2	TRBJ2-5	CASSSELALAPQYF
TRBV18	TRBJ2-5	CASSPPPGGETQYF
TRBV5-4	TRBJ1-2	CASSWFGQGLNLDYGYTF
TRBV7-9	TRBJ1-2	CASSYTGDLGYTF
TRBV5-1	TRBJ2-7	CASSLATHYEQYF
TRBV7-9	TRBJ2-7	CASSSTGGVYEQYF
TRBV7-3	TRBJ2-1	CASSRDWNEQFF
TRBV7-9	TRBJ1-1	CASSLHGGEAFF
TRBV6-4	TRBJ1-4	CASSYRVPNEKLFF
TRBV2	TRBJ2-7	CASMARGTGLSEQYF
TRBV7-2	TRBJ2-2	CASSQPSLSYTGELFF
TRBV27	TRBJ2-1	CASSKGTSGALNEQFF
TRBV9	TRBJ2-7	CASSHGGTGYEQYF
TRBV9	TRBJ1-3	CASSGHLGNTIYF
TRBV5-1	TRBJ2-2	CASSLEQGGNTGELFF